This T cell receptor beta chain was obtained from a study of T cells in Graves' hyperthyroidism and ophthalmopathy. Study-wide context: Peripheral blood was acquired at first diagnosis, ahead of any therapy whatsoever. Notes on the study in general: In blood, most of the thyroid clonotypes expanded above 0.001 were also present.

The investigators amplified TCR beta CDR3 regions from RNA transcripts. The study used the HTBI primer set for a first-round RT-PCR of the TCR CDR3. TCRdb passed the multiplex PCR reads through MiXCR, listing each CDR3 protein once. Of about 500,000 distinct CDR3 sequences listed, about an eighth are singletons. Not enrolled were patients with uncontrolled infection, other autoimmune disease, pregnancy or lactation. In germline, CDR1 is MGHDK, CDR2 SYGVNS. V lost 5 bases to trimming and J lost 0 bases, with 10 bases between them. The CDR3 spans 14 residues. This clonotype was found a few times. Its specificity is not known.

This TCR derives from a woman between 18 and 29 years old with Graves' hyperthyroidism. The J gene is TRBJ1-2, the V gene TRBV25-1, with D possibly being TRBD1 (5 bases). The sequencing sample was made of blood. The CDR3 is CASSSGASNYGYTF. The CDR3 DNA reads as TGTGCCAGCAGTTCTGGGGCTTCTAACTATGGCTACACCTTC.